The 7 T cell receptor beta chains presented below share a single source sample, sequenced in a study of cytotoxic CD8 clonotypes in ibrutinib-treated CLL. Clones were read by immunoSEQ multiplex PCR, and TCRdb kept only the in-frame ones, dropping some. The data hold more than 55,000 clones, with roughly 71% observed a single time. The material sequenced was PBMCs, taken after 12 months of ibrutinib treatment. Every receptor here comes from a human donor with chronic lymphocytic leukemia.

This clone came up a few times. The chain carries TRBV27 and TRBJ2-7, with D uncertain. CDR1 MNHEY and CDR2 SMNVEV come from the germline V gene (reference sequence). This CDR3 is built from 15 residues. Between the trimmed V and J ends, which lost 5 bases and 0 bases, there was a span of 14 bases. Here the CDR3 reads CASSPRPYSSYEQYF. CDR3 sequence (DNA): TGTGCCAGCAGTCCCCGACCGTATAGCTCCTACGAGCAGTACTTC.

CDR3 in DNA: TGTGCCAGCAGTTTAGGACAGAGGGGTCTGTTTTTT. Protein product: CASSLGQRGLFF. V gene TRBV28 combines with J gene TRBJ2-2, with a tentative D call TRBD1 (6 bases). Per germline, CDR1 MDHEN and CDR2 SYDVKM. Between the trimmed V and J ends, which lost 2 bases and 14 bases, there was a span of 12 bases. The CDR3 contains 12 residues.

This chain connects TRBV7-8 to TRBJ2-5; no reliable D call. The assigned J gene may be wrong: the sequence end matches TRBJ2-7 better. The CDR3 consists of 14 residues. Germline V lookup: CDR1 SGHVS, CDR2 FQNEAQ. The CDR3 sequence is CASSLAGSNYEQYF. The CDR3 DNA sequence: TGTGCCAGCAGCTTAGCGGGCAGCAACTACGAGCAGTACTTC.

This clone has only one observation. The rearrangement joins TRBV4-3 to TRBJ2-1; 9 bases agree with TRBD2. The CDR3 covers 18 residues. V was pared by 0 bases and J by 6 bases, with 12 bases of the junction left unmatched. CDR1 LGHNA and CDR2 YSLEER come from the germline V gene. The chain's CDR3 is CASSQDGRAGGPGNEQFF. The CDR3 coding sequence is TGCGCCAGCAGCCAAGATGGTCGGGCGGGAGGGCCGGGCAATGAGCAGTTCTTC.

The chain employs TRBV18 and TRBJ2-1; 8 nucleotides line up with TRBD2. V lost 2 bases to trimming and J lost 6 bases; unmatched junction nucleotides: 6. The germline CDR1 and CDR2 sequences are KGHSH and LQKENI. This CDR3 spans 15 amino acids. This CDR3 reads CASSPSGGVGNEQFF. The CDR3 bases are TGTGCCAGCTCACCATCCGGGGGGGTTGGCAATGAGCAGTTCTTC.

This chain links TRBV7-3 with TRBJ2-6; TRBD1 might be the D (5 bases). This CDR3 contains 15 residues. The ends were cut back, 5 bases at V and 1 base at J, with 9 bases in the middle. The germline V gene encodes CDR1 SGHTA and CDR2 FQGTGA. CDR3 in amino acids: CASSPRVSGANVLTF. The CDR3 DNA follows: TGTGCCAGCAGCCCCAGGGTGTCTGGGGCCAACGTCCTGACTTTC.

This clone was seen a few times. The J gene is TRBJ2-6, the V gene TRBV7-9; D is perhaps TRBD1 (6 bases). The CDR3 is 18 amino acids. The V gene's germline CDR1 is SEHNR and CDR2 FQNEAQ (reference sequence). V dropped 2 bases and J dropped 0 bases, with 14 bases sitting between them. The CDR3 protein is CASSLRGSGTSGANVLTF. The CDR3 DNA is TGTGCCAGCAGCTTAAGGGGGTCAGGCACCTCTGGGGCCAACGTCCTGACTTTC.